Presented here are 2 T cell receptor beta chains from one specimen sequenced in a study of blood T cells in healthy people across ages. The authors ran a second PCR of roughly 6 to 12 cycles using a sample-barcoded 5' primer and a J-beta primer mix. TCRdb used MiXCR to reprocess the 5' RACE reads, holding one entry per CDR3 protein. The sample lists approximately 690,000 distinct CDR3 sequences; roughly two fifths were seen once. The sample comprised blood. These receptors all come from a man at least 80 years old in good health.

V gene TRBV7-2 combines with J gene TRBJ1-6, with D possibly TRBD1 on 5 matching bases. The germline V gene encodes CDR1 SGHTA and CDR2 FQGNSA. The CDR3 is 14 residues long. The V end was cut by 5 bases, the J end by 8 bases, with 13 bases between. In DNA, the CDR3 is TGTGCCAGCAGCCCTCGGGACTTCGATTCACCCCTCCACTTT. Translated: CASSPRDFDSPLHF. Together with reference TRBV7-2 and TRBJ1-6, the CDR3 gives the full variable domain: GAGVSQSPSNKVTEKGKDVELRCDPISGHTALYWYRQSLGQGLEFLIYFQGNSAPDKSGLPSDRFSAERTGGSVSTLTIQRTQQEDSAVYLCASSPRDFDSPLHFGNGTRLTVT.

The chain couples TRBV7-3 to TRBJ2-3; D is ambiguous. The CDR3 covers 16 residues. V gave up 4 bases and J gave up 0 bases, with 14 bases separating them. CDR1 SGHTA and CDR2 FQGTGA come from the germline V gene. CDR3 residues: CASSSNLQSSTDTQYF. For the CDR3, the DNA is TGTGCCAGCAGCTCCAACCTACAGTCTAGCACAGATACGCAGTATTTT.